This TCR beta chain was obtained from a study of blood T cells in healthy people across ages. Every donor provided 9.5 to 10 milliliters of peripheral blood. The authors isolated at least 6.5 million PBMCs per sample. In regard to this clonotype: One end of the junction varies from germline; a read error may be responsible.

Next came a second PCR, run for about 7 to 12 cycles, which used a sample-barcoded 5' primer along with a J-beta primer mix. Unique molecular identifiers of 12 random nucleotides labeled each cDNA. TCRdb reprocessed the 5' RACE reads via MiXCR and lists one record per CDR3 protein. The sample includes about 720,000 distinct CDR3 sequences, about 24% of them seen just once. CDR3 length equals 13 residues. From germline, CDR1 is ENHRY and CDR2 SYGVKD. This sequence was found in a man aged 70-80 years in good health. The V call is TRBV10-3, the J call TRBJ2-7; no definite D call. The specimen sequenced was blood. The CDR3 loop reads CATSGIRSYEQYF. CDR3 in DNA: TGTGCCACCAGTGGGATACGGTCCTACGAGCAGTACTTC.